This TCR beta chain was obtained from a study of T cells after yellow fever vaccination. Study at large: Libraries from low-cell-number fractions were prepared with the SMART-Seq v4 Ultra Low Input RNA kit.

In the case of this clonotype: What it binds is not known.

The V gene end was trimmed by 3 bases and the J gene end by 7 bases; junction bases not matched to a gene: 10. The CDR3 has 14 residues. The germline CDR1 and CDR2 sequences are SGHRS and YFSETQ. Whole-study results and caveats: Shared CD4/CD8 clonotypes were a small share, likely from convergent recombination. FACS-sorted repertoires could harbor abundant contaminating bulk-population clonotypes.

Production of TCR cDNA was by 5'RACE template switching, which also added a universal primer site and UMIs. Via MiXCR, TCRdb re-called the 5' RACE reads, giving one row per CDR3 protein. The sample lists over 200,000 distinct CDR3 sequences; approximately 6.3% were seen once. The chain employs TRBV5-1 and TRBJ2-7; 7 bases are a match to TRBD1. Source: CD4+ T cells sorted from PBMCs, taken on the day of the yellow fever booster vaccination. The sequence came from a man younger than 45 who received the YFV17D yellow fever vaccine. DNA of the CDR3: TGCGCCAGCAGCTCCGGGACAGTCCGGGGTGAGCAGTACTTC. This sequence encodes CASSSGTVRGEQYF.